Listed below are T cell receptor beta chains from one sample, sequenced in a study of shared clonotypes between healthy human individuals. Assay used: immunoSEQ multiplex PCR; TCRdb lists only in-frame clones, some missing. The sample shows around 2,000,000 clones, roughly 95% of them seen only once. Sample: naive CD8+ T cells sorted from blood. All receptors come from a man younger than 30 in good health. CDR3s include the opening cysteine and the closing phenylalanine or tryptophan. Each record gives: CDR3 DNA, CDR3 protein, D gene, J gene, V gene, CDR3 length. The D gene is left open where the match is weak.

TGTGCCAGCAGCCCGACAGAATCCTACGAGCAGTACTTC,CASSPTESYEQYF,NA,TRBJ2-7,TRBV28,13
TGCGCCAGCAGTGAGAGACTAGCGGGAGAGTTGGAGCAGTTCTTC,CASSERLAGELEQFF,TRBD2,TRBJ2-1,TRBV10-1,15
TGTGCCAGCAGTTATTCCCCAGGGATTAGCGGGGAGACCCAGTACTTC,CASSYSPGISGETQYF,TRBD2,TRBJ2-5,TRBV6-5,16
TGTGCCAGCAGTTTATCACCCGGGGCGGACACCATATATTTT,CASSLSPGADTIYF,NA,TRBJ1-3,TRBV27,14
TGTGCCAGCAGCTTGGGGCTAGCGGGAGTCACCGGGGAGCTGTTTTTT,CASSLGLAGVTGELFF,TRBD2,TRBJ2-2,TRBV5-6,16
TGTGCCAGCAGCTTTACTGGGGCCAACGTCCTGACTTTC,CASSFTGANVLTF,NA,TRBJ2-6,TRBV7-6,13
TGTGCCAGCAGCTTAGGCGCTAGCGGGGTGGCCCCTACCTTC,CASSLGASGVAPTF,TRBD2,TRBJ2-7,TRBV13,14
TGTGCCAGCAGCGTAGGGGAGAACAGGGTCGACGAGCAGTACTTC,CASSVGENRVDEQYF,NA,TRBJ2-7,TRBV9,15
TGCAGCGTTGACAGCGGGGGAGGCCCCAACCAGTTCTTC,CSVDSGGGPNQFF,TRBD2,TRBJ2-1,TRBV29-1,13
TGTGCCAGCAGTTCATGGACAGGGGAGGGCGAAGAGACCCAGTACTTC,CASSSWTGEGEETQYF,TRBD1,TRBJ2-5,TRBV6-5,16
TGTGCCAGCAGCGTAGGAGCGGGAACGTACGAGCAGTACTTC,CASSVGAGTYEQYF,TRBD2,TRBJ2-7,TRBV9,14
TGTGCCAGCAGCAAGAGACAGGGAACCCTCTACGAGCAGTACTTC,CASSKRQGTLYEQYF,TRBD1,TRBJ2-7,TRBV5-4,15
TGTGCCAGCAGCGCCGGGACAGGCGACCCCTCTGGGGCCAACGTCCTGACTTTC,CASSAGTGDPSGANVLTF,TRBD1,TRBJ2-6,TRBV4-2,18
TGCGCCAGCAGCTTGAGGGACTCCCTCCAAGAGACCCAGTACTTC,CASSLRDSLQETQYF,NA,TRBJ2-5,TRBV5-1,15
TGCGCCAGCAGCCAGGGTACAGGGAATAGCTACGAGCAGTACTTC,CASSQGTGNSYEQYF,NA,TRBJ2-7,TRBV4-1,15
TGTGCCAGCAGCTTAGGAGTCTGGGATCAAGAGACCCAGTACTTC,CASSLGVWDQETQYF,NA,TRBJ2-5,TRBV7-9,15